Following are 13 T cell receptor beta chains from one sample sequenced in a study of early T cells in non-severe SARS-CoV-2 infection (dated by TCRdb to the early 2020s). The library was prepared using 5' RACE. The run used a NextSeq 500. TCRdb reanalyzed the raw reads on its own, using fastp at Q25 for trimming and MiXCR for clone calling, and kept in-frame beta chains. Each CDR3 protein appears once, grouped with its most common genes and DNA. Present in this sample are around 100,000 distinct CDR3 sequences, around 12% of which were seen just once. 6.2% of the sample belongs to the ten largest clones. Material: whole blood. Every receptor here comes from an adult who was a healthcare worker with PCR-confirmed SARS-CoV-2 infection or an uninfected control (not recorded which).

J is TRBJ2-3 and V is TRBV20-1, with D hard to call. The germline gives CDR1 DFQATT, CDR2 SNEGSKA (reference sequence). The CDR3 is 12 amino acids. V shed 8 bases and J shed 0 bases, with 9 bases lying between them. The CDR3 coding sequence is TGCAGTCCCCCCACTAGCACAGATACGCAGTATTTT. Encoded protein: CSPPTSTDTQYF.

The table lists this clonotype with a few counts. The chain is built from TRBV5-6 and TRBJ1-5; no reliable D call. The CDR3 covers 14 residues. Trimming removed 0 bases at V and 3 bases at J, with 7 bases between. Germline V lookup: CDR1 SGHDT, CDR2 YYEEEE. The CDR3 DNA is TGTGCCAGCAGCTTGGGGTACACCAATCAGCCCCAGCATTTT. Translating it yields CASSLGYTNQPQHF.

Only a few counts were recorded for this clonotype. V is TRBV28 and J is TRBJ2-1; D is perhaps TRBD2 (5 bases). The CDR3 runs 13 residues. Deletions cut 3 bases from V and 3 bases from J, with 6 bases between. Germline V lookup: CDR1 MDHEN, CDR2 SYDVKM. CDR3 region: CASSFEGYNEQFF. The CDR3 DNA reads TGTGCCAGCAGTTTTGAGGGCTACAATGAGCAGTTCTTC.

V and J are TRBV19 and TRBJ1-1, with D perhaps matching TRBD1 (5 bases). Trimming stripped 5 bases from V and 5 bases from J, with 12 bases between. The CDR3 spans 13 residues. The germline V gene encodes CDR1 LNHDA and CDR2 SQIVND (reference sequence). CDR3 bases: TGTGCCAGTAGTTTGGGGGGGTGGACTGAAGCTTTCTTT. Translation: CASSLGGWTEAFF.

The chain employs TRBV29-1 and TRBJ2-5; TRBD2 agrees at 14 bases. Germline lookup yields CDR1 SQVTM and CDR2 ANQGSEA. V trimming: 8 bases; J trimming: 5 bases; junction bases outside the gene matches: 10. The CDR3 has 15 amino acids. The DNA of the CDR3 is TGCAGCACATCCGGGACTAGCGGGAGCGGCGAGACCCAGTACTTC. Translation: CSTSGTSGSGETQYF.

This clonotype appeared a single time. CDR3 amino acids: CASGRADWEQFF. DNA of the CDR3: TGTGCCAGCGGTCGAGCGGACTGGGAGCAGTTCTTC. The V and J genes are TRBV28 and TRBJ2-1; D perhaps matches TRBD2 (5 bases). V was cut by 8 bases and J by 10 bases, with 15 bases left in between. The germline CDR1 and CDR2 sequences are MDHEN and SYDVKM. The CDR3 has 12 residues.

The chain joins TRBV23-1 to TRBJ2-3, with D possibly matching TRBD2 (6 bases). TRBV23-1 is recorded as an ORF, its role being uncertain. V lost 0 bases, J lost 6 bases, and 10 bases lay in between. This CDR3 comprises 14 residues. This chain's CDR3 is CASSQSSGRDTQYF. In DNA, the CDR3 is TGCGCCAGCAGTCAATCGTCGGGGAGGGATACGCAGTATTTT.

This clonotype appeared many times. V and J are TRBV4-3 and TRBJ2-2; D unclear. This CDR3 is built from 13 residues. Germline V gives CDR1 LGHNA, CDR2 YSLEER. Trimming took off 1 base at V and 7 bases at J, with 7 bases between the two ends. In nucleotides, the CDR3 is TGCGCCAGCAGCCAAGTATTAGGCGGGGAGCTGTTTTTT. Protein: CASSQVLGGELFF.

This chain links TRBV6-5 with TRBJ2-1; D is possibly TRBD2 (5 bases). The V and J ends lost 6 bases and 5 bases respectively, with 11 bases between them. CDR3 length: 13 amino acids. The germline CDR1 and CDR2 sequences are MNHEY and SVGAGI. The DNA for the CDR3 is TGTGCCAGCAGGCGGGTCTCAAACAATGAGCAGTTCTTC. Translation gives CASRRVSNNEQFF.

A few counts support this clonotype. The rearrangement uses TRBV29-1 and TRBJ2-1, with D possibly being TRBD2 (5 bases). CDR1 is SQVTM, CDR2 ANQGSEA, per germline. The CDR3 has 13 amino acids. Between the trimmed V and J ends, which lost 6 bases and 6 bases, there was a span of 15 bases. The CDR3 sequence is CSVEGLSGNEQFF. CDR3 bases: TGCAGCGTCGAGGGCCTGTCAGGCAATGAGCAGTTCTTC.

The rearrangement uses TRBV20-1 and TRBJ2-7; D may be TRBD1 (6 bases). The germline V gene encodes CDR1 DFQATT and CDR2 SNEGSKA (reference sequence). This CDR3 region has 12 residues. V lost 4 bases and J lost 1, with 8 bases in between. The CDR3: CSATRGSYEQYF. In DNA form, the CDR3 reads TGCAGTGCTACCAGGGGTTCCTACGAGCAGTACTTC.

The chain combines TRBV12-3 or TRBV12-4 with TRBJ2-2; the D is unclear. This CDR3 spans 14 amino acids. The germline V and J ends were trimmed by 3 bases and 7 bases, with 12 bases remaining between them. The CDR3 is CASSLRTIGGELFF. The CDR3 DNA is TGTGCCAGCAGTTTGAGGACCATTGGCGGGGAGCTGTTTTTT.

The CDR3 sequence is CSARLRGSYEQYF. CDR3 DNA sequence: TGCAGTGCTAGGCTCAGGGGCTCCTACGAGCAGTACTTC. This sequence joins TRBV20-1 and TRBJ2-7, with D maybe TRBD1 (6 bases). Germline V lookup: CDR1 DFQATT, CDR2 SNEGSKA (reference sequence). V was clipped by 3 bases and J by 0 bases, with 9 bases between them. This CDR3 has 13 amino acids.